The clone carrying this T cell receptor (beta chain) has more than one count but fewer than ten. Its antigen is unidentified. The authors reverse transcribed all of the isolated RNA, so sequencing captured expressed TCRB transcripts. Some clones are missing from TCRdb's copy, which holds only in-frame ones; the method was immunoSEQ multiplex PCR. The table includes about 47,000 clones, roughly 48% detected once. The data are from a study of beta chain features in type 1 diabetes. Study conclusions and caveats: Type 1 diabetes patients showed a moderate but significant shortening of TCRB CDR3s in all four CD4+ subsets.

CDR1 is GTSNPN and CDR2 is SVGIG in the germline V gene (reference sequence). The CDR3 sequence is 14 residues long. The ends were cut back, 0 bases at V and 6 bases at J, with 12 bases in the middle. The genes are TRBV30 and TRBJ1-5, with D maybe TRBD1 (6 bases). Sequencing was done on a sample of stem cell memory CD4+ T cells from blood. The origin of this receptor is a man aged 30 to 45 with type 1 diabetes. CDR3 bases: TGTGCCTGGAGTGTAGGGTCAGGGGCTCAGCCCCAGCATTTT. Protein: CAWSVGSGAQPQHF.